This T cell receptor beta chain was identified during a study of T cells in Graves' hyperthyroidism and ophthalmopathy. In its sample, this clonotype was seen many times. Its antigen is still unknown. RNA transcripts provided the source from which TCR beta CDR3 regions were amplified. A first-round RT-PCR of the TCR CDR3 used the HTBI primer set. In TCRdb, the multiplex PCR reads were re-called with MiXCR into one record per CDR3 protein. The data hold a few hundred thousand distinct CDR3 sequences, with 16% observed a single time. Study-wide results and caveats: A model using 13 V-J features told ophthalmopathy apart from stable hyperthyroidism.

This CDR3 region has 16 residues. Germline lookup yields CDR1 SGHVS and CDR2 FNYEAQ. V gave up 1 base and J gave up 4 bases; unmatched junction bases: 9. Under 3 months was the duration of disease in ophthalmopathy patients, who also had a Clinical Activity Score of at least 3 and a NOSPECS grade of at least 4. It was uncontrolled infection, other autoimmune disease, pregnancy or lactation that excluded patients. The chain employs TRBV7-6 and TRBJ2-5, with 7 bases identical to TRBD1. Sequencing was done on a sample of blood. The TCR comes from a woman in her 40s with Graves' ophthalmopathy. The CDR3 region has the DNA TGTGCCAGCAGCTTAGACCCGACAGGGTGGAGAGAGACCCAGTACTTC. Residues: CASSLDPTGWRETQYF.